Listed below are T cell receptor beta chains from one sample, sequenced in a study of shared clonotypes between healthy human individuals. Data came from immunoSEQ multiplex PCR; TCRdb stores just in-frame clones and leaves some out. The repertoire holds roughly 1.5 million clones, with around 98% as singletons. Sequenced material: naive CD4+ T cells sorted from blood. Receptor source: a young man in good health. The CDR3 runs from the conserved cysteine through the conserved F or W. The D gene is left open where the match is weak. Some rows mark clone size as missing; the rest say once, few, many or name a class of expanded clone.

CDR3aa: CASSPLDRGETQYF
CDR3nt: TGTGCCAGCTCACCGTTGGACAGGGGAGAGACCCAGTACTTC
v_gene: TRBV18
abundance: .
d_gene: TRBD1
j_gene: TRBJ2-5

CDR3aa: CASSSLYEQYF
CDR3nt: TGTGCCAGCAGCTCCTTGTACGAGCAGTACTTC
v_gene: TRBV7-2
abundance: .
d_gene: .
j_gene: TRBJ2-7

CDR3aa: CASSITGFQETQYF
CDR3nt: TGTGCCAGCAGCATTACAGGGTTCCAAGAGACCCAGTACTTC
v_gene: TRBV11-2
abundance: .
d_gene: .
j_gene: TRBJ2-5

CDR3aa: CASSPRTGLSNQPQHF
CDR3nt: TGTGCCAGCAGCCCACGGACAGGCCTTAGCAATCAGCCCCAGCATTTT
v_gene: TRBV27
abundance: .
d_gene: TRBD1
j_gene: TRBJ1-5

CDR3aa: CASSLRGFGGYTF
CDR3nt: TGTGCCAGCAGCTTACGGGGGTTTGGTGGCTACACCTTC
v_gene: TRBV11-1
abundance: .
d_gene: .
j_gene: TRBJ1-2

CDR3aa: CASSPQYNEQFF
CDR3nt: TGTGCCAGCAGTCCCCAATACAATGAGCAGTTCTTC
v_gene: TRBV28
abundance: .
d_gene: .
j_gene: TRBJ2-1

CDR3aa: CASSVGGGNTIYF
CDR3nt: TGTGCCAGCAGCGTAGGGGGAGGAAACACCATATATTTT
v_gene: TRBV9
abundance: .
d_gene: .
j_gene: TRBJ1-3

CDR3aa: CASSLSAGKTDTQYF
CDR3nt: TGTGCCAGCAGCTTAAGCGCAGGGAAAACAGATACGCAGTATTTT
v_gene: TRBV7-9
abundance: .
d_gene: .
j_gene: TRBJ2-3

CDR3aa: CASSPLPATGGFVSNQPQHF
CDR3nt: TGTGCCAGCAGCCCGCTCCCGGCCACAGGGGGCTTCGTCAGCAATCAGCCCCAGCATTTT
v_gene: TRBV7-6
abundance: .
d_gene: TRBD1
j_gene: TRBJ1-5

CDR3aa: CASSVGLAGGVEETQYF
CDR3nt: TGTGCCAGCAGCGTAGGACTAGCGGGCGGGGTAGAAGAGACCCAGTACTTC
v_gene: TRBV9
abundance: .
d_gene: TRBD2
j_gene: TRBJ2-5

CDR3aa: CASRAQGFGVNTEAFF
CDR3nt: TGCGCCAGCAGAGCACAAGGGTTCGGGGTGAACACTGAAGCTTTCTTT
v_gene: TRBV5-1
abundance: .
d_gene: .
j_gene: TRBJ1-1

CDR3aa: CASSFSGLAGGLDTQYF
CDR3nt: TGCGCCAGCAGCTTCTCGGGACTAGCGGGAGGCCTAGATACGCAGTATTTT
v_gene: TRBV5-1
abundance: .
d_gene: TRBD2
j_gene: TRBJ2-3

CDR3aa: CASSQTSGVYEQYF
CDR3nt: TGTGCCAGCAGTCAGACTAGCGGGGTTTACGAGCAGTACTTC
v_gene: TRBV6-6
abundance: .
d_gene: TRBD2
j_gene: TRBJ2-7

CDR3aa: CASSLPSGRGASYEQYF
CDR3nt: TGTGCCAGCAGCTTGCCTAGCGGGAGGGGGGCTTCCTACGAGCAGTACTTC
v_gene: TRBV7-9
abundance: .
d_gene: TRBD2
j_gene: TRBJ2-7

CDR3aa: CASSALAGRQETQYF
CDR3nt: TGTGCCAGCAGCGCACTAGCGGGGAGGCAAGAGACCCAGTACTTC
v_gene: TRBV9
abundance: .
d_gene: TRBD2
j_gene: TRBJ2-5

CDR3aa: CASSKDSFNEKLFF
CDR3nt: TGTGCCAGCAGTAAGGACAGCTTCAATGAAAAACTGTTTTTT
v_gene: TRBV2
abundance: .
d_gene: .
j_gene: TRBJ1-4

CDR3aa: CASSLVSGTESYEQYF
CDR3nt: TGCGCCAGCAGCTTGGTCTCTGGGACGGAGTCCTACGAGCAGTACTTC
v_gene: TRBV5-1
abundance: .
d_gene: .
j_gene: TRBJ2-7

CDR3aa: CASSLAIGMVGRREKLFF
CDR3nt: TGTGCCAGCAGCTTGGCCATTGGGATGGTTGGACGGCGGGAAAAACTGTTTTTT
v_gene: TRBV5-6
abundance: .
d_gene: .
j_gene: TRBJ1-4

CDR3aa: CASSLYWGQGVTQYF
CDR3nt: TGCGCCAGCAGCCTTTACTGGGGGCAGGGAGTGACCCAGTACTTC
v_gene: TRBV4-1
abundance: .
d_gene: .
j_gene: TRBJ2-5

CDR3aa: CASSLGPYEKLFF
CDR3nt: TGTGCCAGCAGCTTAGGCCCTTATGAAAAACTGTTTTTT
v_gene: TRBV7-3
abundance: .
d_gene: .
j_gene: TRBJ1-4

CDR3aa: CASSQEGTSLGEQFF
CDR3nt: TGCGCCAGCAGCCAAGAGGGGACTAGTCTGGGTGAGCAGTTCTTC
v_gene: TRBV4-1
abundance: .
d_gene: TRBD2
j_gene: TRBJ2-1

CDR3aa: CASSLTPPAINQPQHF
CDR3nt: TGTGCCAGCAGTTTAACCCCCCCAGCGATCAATCAGCCCCAGCATTTT
v_gene: TRBV27
abundance: .
d_gene: .
j_gene: TRBJ1-5

CDR3aa: CASSYPRRANFKQYF
CDR3nt: TGTGCCAGCAGCTACCCTCGCAGGGCGAATTTCAAGCAGTACTTC
v_gene: TRBV5-8
abundance: .
d_gene: .
j_gene: TRBJ2-7

CDR3aa: CASSPGTAAYEQYF
CDR3nt: TGTGCCAGCTCACCTGGGACAGCAGCGTACGAGCAGTACTTC
v_gene: TRBV18
abundance: .
d_gene: TRBD1
j_gene: TRBJ2-7

CDR3aa: CASSATGGSYNEQFF
CDR3nt: TGTGCCAGCAGCGCGACAGGAGGCTCCTACAATGAGCAGTTCTTC
v_gene: TRBV7-8
abundance: .
d_gene: .
j_gene: TRBJ2-1

CDR3aa: CAGGGGEDEQYF
CDR3nt: TGTGCTGGGGGAGGAGGTGAGGACGAGCAGTACTTC
v_gene: TRBV6-5
abundance: once
d_gene: .
j_gene: TRBJ2-7

CDR3aa: CASSTGTSGSFGNEQFF
CDR3nt: TGCGCCAGCAGCACGGGGACTAGCGGGAGTTTCGGCAATGAGCAGTTCTTC
v_gene: TRBV5-1
abundance: .
d_gene: TRBD2
j_gene: TRBJ2-1

CDR3aa: CASSFYWRSNEKLFF
CDR3nt: TGTGCCAGCAGCTTTTACTGGAGGTCTAATGAAAAACTGTTTTTT
v_gene: TRBV7-2
abundance: .
d_gene: .
j_gene: TRBJ1-4

CDR3aa: CASSRDRGVNTEAFF
CDR3nt: TGTGCCAGCAGCCGGGACAGGGGGGTGAACACTGAAGCTTTCTTT
v_gene: TRBV9
abundance: .
d_gene: TRBD1
j_gene: TRBJ1-1

CDR3aa: CASSSGGGYYEQYF
CDR3nt: TGCGCCAGCAGCTCGGGGGGTGGCTACTACGAGCAGTACTTC
v_gene: TRBV5-1
abundance: .
d_gene: TRBD2
j_gene: TRBJ2-7

CDR3aa: CASSSGGGRAGEQFF
CDR3nt: TGTGCCAGCAGCTCCGGCGGGGGTAGGGCGGGAGAGCAGTTCTTC
v_gene: TRBV5-5
abundance: .
d_gene: TRBD2
j_gene: TRBJ2-1

CDR3aa: CASSSITDTQYF
CDR3nt: TGTGCCAGCAGTTCAATTACCGATACGCAGTATTTT
v_gene: TRBV6-5
abundance: .
d_gene: .
j_gene: TRBJ2-3

CDR3aa: CASSLGTSGSFSDEQYF
CDR3nt: TGTGCCAGCAGCTTAGGGACTAGCGGGAGTTTTTCCGACGAGCAGTACTTC
v_gene: TRBV7-9
abundance: .
d_gene: TRBD2
j_gene: TRBJ2-7

CDR3aa: CASKPGRTTYEQYF
CDR3nt: TGTGCCAGCAAGCCGGGACGGACAACCTACGAGCAGTACTTC
v_gene: TRBV27
abundance: .
d_gene: .
j_gene: TRBJ2-7

CDR3aa: CASSLIPATTYNEQFF
CDR3nt: TGTGCCAGCAGCTTAATCCCCGCTACAACCTACAATGAGCAGTTCTTC
v_gene: TRBV5-5
abundance: .
d_gene: .
j_gene: TRBJ2-1

CDR3aa: CASSLNPPGKLFF
CDR3nt: TGTGCCAGCAGCTTAAACCCCCCAGGGAAACTGTTTTTT
v_gene: TRBV11-2
abundance: once
d_gene: .
j_gene: TRBJ1-4

CDR3aa: CASSQTHEAFF
CDR3nt: TGTGCCAGCAGTCAGACCCACGAAGCTTTCTTT
v_gene: TRBV11-2
abundance: once
d_gene: .
j_gene: TRBJ1-1

CDR3aa: CATSRDLGVNYGYTF
CDR3nt: TGTGCCACCAGCAGAGATTTAGGCGTGAACTATGGCTACACCTTC
v_gene: TRBV15
abundance: .
d_gene: .
j_gene: TRBJ1-2

CDR3aa: CASQITSGRYNEQFF
CDR3nt: TGTGCCAGTCAGATAACTAGCGGGAGGTACAATGAGCAGTTCTTC
v_gene: TRBV19
abundance: .
d_gene: TRBD2
j_gene: TRBJ2-1

CDR3aa: CASSSTAFPYEQYF
CDR3nt: TGCGCCAGCAGCTCGACAGCCTTTCCCTACGAGCAGTACTTC
v_gene: TRBV5-1
abundance: .
d_gene: .
j_gene: TRBJ2-7

CDR3aa: CASSSESRGSYGYTF
CDR3nt: TGTGCCAGCAGTTCCGAAAGCAGGGGTAGCTATGGCTACACCTTC
v_gene: TRBV28
abundance: .
d_gene: .
j_gene: TRBJ1-2

CDR3aa: CAALSNTGELFF
CDR3nt: TGTGCCGCCCTTTCGAACACCGGGGAGCTGTTTTTT
v_gene: TRBV30
abundance: .
d_gene: .
j_gene: TRBJ2-2

CDR3aa: CASSFLLENYGYTF
CDR3nt: TGTGCCAGCAGCTTTTTGTTAGAGAACTATGGCTACACCTTC
v_gene: TRBV7-9
abundance: .
d_gene: .
j_gene: TRBJ1-2

CDR3aa: CASSYGTMNTEAFF
CDR3nt: TGTGCCAGCAGTTACGGGACAATGAACACTGAAGCTTTCTTT
v_gene: TRBV6-6
abundance: .
d_gene: .
j_gene: TRBJ1-1

CDR3aa: CASSLSVGDEKLFF
CDR3nt: TGTGCCAGCAGTTTATCGGTGGGGGATGAAAAACTGTTTTTT
v_gene: TRBV27
abundance: .
d_gene: .
j_gene: TRBJ1-4

CDR3aa: CASMQGPGQGLRNQPQHF
CDR3nt: TGTGCCAGCATGCAGGGGCCGGGACAGGGGCTACGAAATCAGCCCCAGCATTTT
v_gene: TRBV5-5
abundance: .
d_gene: TRBD1
j_gene: TRBJ1-5

CDR3aa: CASSIKREPTDTQYF
CDR3nt: TGTGCCAGTAGTATTAAGCGGGAGCCCACAGATACGCAGTATTTT
v_gene: TRBV19
abundance: .
d_gene: TRBD2
j_gene: TRBJ2-3

CDR3aa: CASSSSDREEFF
CDR3nt: TGTGCCAGCAGCTCGTCTGACAGGGAGGAGTTCTTC
v_gene: TRBV7-9
abundance: .
d_gene: .
j_gene: TRBJ2-1

CDR3aa: CASSLPGPGYTF
CDR3nt: TGCGCCAGCAGCTTGCCGGGGCCCGGCTACACCTTC
v_gene: TRBV5-1
abundance: .
d_gene: .
j_gene: TRBJ1-2

CDR3aa: CASSLDVLNTEAFF
CDR3nt: TGCGCCAGCAGCTTGGACGTTCTGAACACTGAAGCTTTCTTT
v_gene: TRBV5-1
abundance: .
d_gene: .
j_gene: TRBJ1-1

CDR3aa: CASRQGPGARYGYTF
CDR3nt: TGTGCCAGCAGACAGGGCCCTGGGGCGCGGTATGGCTACACCTTC
v_gene: TRBV27
abundance: .
d_gene: .
j_gene: TRBJ1-2

CDR3aa: CASSGPGRGNGYTF
CDR3nt: TGTGCCAGCAGTGGGCCAGGGAGGGGGAATGGCTACACCTTC
v_gene: TRBV2
abundance: .
d_gene: .
j_gene: TRBJ1-2

CDR3aa: CASSIQGGRSYEQYF
CDR3nt: TGCGCCAGCAGCATACAGGGGGGCCGGTCCTACGAGCAGTACTTC
v_gene: TRBV5-1
abundance: .
d_gene: TRBD1
j_gene: TRBJ2-7

CDR3aa: CASSLQGLTGNTIYF
CDR3nt: TGTGCCAGCAGTCTCCAGGGGTTGACTGGAAACACCATATATTTT
v_gene: TRBV6-6
abundance: .
d_gene: .
j_gene: TRBJ1-3

CDR3aa: CASSLGRQETQYF
CDR3nt: TGTGCCAGCAGCTTGGGGAGACAAGAGACCCAGTACTTC
v_gene: TRBV5-8
abundance: .
d_gene: .
j_gene: TRBJ2-5